This T cell receptor beta chain was captured in a study of siplizumab effects on memory and regulatory T cells. Comment on this clone: What it binds is not known.

The germline CDR1 and CDR2 sequences are SEHNR and FQNEAQ (reference sequence). The CDR3 contains 14 residues. V lost 5 bases to trimming and J lost 10 bases, with 15 bases between them. Overall study results and limits: Memory cells seemed less diverse than naive T cells, which also seemed major contributors to the alloresponse. Proliferating siplizumab-culture Treg suppressive function went unconfirmed. Siplizumab caused a significant drop in alloreactive sequences traceable to unstimulated CD4+ memory cells.

About 10^5 TCR templates were assayed per sample. The repertoire was sequenced with immunoSEQ multiplex PCR; TCRdb's copy has only in-frame clones and lacks some. The data show 85,000 to 130,000 clones, about 92% seen once. The clonotype originates from a human donor in good health. Source material: Tregs sorted from blood. The chain recombines TRBV7-9 with TRBJ1-6; tentative D call: TRBD1 (6 bases). CDR3 protein: CASSRGGRESPLHF. CDR3 DNA: TGTGCCAGCAGCCGCGGGGGGCGCGAATCACCCCTCCACTTT.